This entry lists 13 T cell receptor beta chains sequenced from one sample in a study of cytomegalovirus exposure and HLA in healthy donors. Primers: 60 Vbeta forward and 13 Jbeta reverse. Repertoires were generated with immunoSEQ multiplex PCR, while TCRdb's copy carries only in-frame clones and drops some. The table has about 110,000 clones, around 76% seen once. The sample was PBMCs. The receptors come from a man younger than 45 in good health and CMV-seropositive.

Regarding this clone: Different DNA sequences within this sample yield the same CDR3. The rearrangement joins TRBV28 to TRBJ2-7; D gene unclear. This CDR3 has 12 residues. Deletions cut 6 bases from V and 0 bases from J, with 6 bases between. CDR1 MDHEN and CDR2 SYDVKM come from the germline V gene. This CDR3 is CASSLSSYEQYF. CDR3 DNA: TGTGCCAGCAGCCTAAGCTCCTACGAGCAGTACTTC. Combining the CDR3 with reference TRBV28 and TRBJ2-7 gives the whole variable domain DVKVTQSSRYLVKRTGEKVFLECVQDMDHENMFWYRQDPGLGLRLIYFSYDVKMKEKGDIPEGYSVSREKKERFSLILESASTNQTSMYLCASSLSSYEQYFGPGTRLTVT.

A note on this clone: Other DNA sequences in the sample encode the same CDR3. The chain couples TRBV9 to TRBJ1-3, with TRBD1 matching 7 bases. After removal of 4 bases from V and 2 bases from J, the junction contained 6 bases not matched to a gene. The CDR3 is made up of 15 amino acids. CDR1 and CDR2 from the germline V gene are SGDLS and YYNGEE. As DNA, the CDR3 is TGTGCCAGCAGCTATGGCGGGACAGCTGGAAACACCATATATTTT. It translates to CASSYGGTAGNTIYF.

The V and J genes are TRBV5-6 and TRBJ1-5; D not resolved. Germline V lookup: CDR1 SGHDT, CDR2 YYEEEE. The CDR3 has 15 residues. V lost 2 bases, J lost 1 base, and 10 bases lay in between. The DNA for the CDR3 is TGTGCCAGCAGCTTATCCTTTTCGAGCAATCAGCCCCAGCATTTT. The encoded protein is CASSLSFSSNQPQHF. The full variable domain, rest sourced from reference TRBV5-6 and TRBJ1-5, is DAGVTQSPTHLIKTRGQQVTLRCSPKSGHDTVSWYQQALGQGPQFIFQYYEEEERQRGNFPDRFSGHQFPNYSSELNVNALLLGDSALYLCASSLSFSSNQPQHFGDGTRLSIL.

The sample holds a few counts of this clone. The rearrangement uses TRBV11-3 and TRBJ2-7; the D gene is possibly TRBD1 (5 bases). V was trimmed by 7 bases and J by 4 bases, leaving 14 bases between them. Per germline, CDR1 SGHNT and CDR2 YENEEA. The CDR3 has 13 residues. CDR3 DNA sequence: TGTGCCAGCATTTTAAGGGGTGGGTACGAGCAGTACTTC. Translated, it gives CASILRGGYEQYF.

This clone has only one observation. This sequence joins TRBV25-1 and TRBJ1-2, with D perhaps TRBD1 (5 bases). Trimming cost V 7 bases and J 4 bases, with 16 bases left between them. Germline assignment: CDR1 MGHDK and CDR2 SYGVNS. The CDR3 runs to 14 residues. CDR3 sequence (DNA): TGTGCCAGCATTTGGAAGGGGCATCGCTATGGCTACACCTTC. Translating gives CASIWKGHRYGYTF.

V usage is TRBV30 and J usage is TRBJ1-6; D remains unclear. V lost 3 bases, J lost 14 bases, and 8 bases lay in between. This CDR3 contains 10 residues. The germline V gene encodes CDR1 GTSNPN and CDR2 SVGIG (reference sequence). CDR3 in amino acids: CAWSDPALHF. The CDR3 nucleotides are TGTGCCTGGAGCGATCCGGCCCTCCACTTT.

CDR3 DNA sequence: TGTGCCAGCACCCCGGGGGGTCCGGGGCAGTACTTC. Protein sequence: CASTPGGPGQYF. The J gene is TRBJ2-7, the V gene TRBV28; 7 bases are a match to TRBD2. CDR3 size: 12 residues. V lost 7 bases, J lost 9 bases, and 9 bases stayed unmatched. Germline assignment: CDR1 MDHEN and CDR2 SYDVKM.

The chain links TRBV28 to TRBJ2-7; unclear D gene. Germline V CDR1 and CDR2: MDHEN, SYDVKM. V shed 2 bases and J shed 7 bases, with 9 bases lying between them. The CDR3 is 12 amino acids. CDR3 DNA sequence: TGTGCCAGCAGTTTACGGGTAAGGGAGCAGTACTTC. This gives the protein CASSLRVREQYF.

CDR3 DNA sequence: TGTGCCAGTAGTAGAGTCTACGGGACAGACCATTCACCCCTCCACTTT. Residues: CASSRVYGTDHSPLHF. The J gene is TRBJ1-6, the V gene TRBV19; TRBD1 matches 7 bases. CDR1 and CDR2 (germline): LNHDA, SQIVND (reference sequence). There are 16 residues in the CDR3. V was pared by 4 bases and J by 8 bases, with 11 bases of the junction left unmatched.

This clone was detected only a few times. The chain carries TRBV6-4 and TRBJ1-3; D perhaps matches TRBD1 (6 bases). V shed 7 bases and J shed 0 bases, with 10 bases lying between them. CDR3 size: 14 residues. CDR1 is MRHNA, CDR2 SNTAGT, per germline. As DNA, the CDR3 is TGTGCCAGCAAAGAGGACAGCTCTGGAAACACCATATATTTT. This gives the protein CASKEDSSGNTIYF.

The CDR3 here is CASSPQGGGGKMNTEAFF. The CDR3 DNA sequence: TGTGCCAGCAGCCCCCAGGGAGGTGGCGGCAAGATGAACACTGAAGCTTTCTTT. V usage is TRBV7-2 and J usage is TRBJ1-1, with a possible D match to TRBD1 (5 bases). The V end lost 5 bases, the J end lost 0 bases, and 22 bases lay between the germline ends. Germline assignment: CDR1 SGHTA and CDR2 FQGNSA. The CDR3 is 18 residues long. Full variable domain (missing parts from reference TRBV7-2 and TRBJ1-1): GAGVSQSPSNKVTEKGKDVELRCDPISGHTALYWYRQSLGQGLEFLIYFQGNSAPDKSGLPSDRFSAERTGGSVSTLTIQRTQQEDSAVYLCASSPQGGGGKMNTEAFFGQGTRLTVV.

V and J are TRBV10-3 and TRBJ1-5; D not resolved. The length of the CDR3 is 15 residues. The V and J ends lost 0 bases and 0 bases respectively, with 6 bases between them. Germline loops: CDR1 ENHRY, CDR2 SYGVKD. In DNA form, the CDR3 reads TGTGCCATCAGTGAGTCTGGAGTTAGCAATCAGCCCCAGCATTTT. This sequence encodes CAISESGVSNQPQHF.

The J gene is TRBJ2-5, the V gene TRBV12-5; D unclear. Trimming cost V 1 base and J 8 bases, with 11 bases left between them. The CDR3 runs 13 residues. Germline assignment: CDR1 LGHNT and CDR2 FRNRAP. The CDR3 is CASGLDRYGTQYF. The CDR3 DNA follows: TGTGCTAGTGGTTTGGATCGGTACGGTACCCAGTACTTC.